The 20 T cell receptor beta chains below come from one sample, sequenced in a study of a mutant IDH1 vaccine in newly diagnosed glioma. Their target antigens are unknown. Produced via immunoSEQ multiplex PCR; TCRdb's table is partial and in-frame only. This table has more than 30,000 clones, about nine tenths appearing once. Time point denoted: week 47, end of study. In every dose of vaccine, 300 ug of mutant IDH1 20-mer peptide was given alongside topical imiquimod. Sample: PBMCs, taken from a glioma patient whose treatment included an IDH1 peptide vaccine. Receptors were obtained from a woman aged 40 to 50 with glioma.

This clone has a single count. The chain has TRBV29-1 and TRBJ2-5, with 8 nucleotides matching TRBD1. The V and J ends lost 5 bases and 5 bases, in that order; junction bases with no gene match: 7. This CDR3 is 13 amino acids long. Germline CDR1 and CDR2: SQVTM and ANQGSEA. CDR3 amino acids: CSVPGGADETQYF. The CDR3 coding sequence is TGCAGCGTTCCAGGGGGCGCTGATGAGACCCAGTACTTC.

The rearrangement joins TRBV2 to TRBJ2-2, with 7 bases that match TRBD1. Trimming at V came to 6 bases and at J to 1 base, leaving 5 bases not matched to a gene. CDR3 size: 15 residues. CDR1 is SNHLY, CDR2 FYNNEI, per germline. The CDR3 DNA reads TGTGCCAGCAGCCGTAGGACAGGGAACACCGGGGAGCTGTTTTTT. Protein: CASSRRTGNTGELFF.

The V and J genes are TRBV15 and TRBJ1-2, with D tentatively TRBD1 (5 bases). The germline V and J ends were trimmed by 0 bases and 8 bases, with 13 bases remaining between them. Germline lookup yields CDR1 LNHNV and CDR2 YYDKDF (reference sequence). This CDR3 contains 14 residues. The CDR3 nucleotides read TGTGCCACCAGCAGAGATCGCGGGGGATACGGCTACACCTTC. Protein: CATSRDRGGYGYTF. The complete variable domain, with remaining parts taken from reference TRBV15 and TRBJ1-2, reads DAMVIQNPRYQVTQFGKPVTLSCSQTLNHNVMYWYQQKSSQAPKLLFHYYDKDFNNEADTPDNFQSRRPNTSFCFLDIRSPGLGDTAMYLCATSRDRGGYGYTFGSGTRLTVV.

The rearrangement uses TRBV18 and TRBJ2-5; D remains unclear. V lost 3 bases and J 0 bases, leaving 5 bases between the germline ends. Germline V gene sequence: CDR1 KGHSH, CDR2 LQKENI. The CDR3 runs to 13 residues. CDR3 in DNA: TGTGCCAGCTCACCCCCAAACCAAGAGACCCAGTACTTC. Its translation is CASSPPNQETQYF.

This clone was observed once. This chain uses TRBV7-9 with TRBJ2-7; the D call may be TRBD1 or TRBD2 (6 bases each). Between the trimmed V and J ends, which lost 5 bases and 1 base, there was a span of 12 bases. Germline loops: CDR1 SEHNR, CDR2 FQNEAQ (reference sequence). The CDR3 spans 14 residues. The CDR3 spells CASSETGRSYEQYF. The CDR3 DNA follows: TGTGCCAGCAGCGAAACAGGGAGGTCCTACGAGCAGTACTTC.

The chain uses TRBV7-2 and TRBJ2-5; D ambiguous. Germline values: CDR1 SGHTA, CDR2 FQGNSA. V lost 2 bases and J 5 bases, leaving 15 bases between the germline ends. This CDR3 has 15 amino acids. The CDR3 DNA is TGTGCCAGCAGCTTAAGAGGCCACCGTGGCGAGACCCAGTACTTC. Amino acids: CASSLRGHRGETQYF.

In DNA, the CDR3 is TGCGCCAGCAGCCGCGGGGACAAGAACTACGAGCAGTACTTC. Encoded protein: CASSRGDKNYEQYF. The chain employs TRBV5-1 and TRBJ2-7, with D possibly being TRBD1 or TRBD2 (6 bases each). Trimming cost V 4 bases and J 3 bases, with 14 bases left between them. CDR3 length: 14 amino acids. Germline V gene sequence: CDR1 SGHRS, CDR2 YFSETQ.

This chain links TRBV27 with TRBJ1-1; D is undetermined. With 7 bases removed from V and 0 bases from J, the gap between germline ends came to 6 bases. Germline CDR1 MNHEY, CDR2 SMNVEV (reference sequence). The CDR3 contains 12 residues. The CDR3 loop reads CASTKLNTEAFF. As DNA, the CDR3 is TGTGCCAGCACTAAGTTGAACACTGAAGCTTTCTTT.

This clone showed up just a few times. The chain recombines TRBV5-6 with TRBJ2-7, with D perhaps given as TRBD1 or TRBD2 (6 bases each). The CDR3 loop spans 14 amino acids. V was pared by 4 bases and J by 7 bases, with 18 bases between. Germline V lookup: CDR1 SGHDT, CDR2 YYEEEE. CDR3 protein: CASSPGGWRGEQYF. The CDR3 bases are TGTGCCAGCAGCCCCGGGGGCTGGCGGGGTGAGCAGTACTTC.

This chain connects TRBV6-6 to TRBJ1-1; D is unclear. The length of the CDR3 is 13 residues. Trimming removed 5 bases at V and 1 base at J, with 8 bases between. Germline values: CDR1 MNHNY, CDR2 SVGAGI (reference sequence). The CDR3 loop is CASSRAGNTEAFF. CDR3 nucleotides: TGTGCCAGCAGTCGGGCGGGGAACACTGAAGCTTTCTTT.

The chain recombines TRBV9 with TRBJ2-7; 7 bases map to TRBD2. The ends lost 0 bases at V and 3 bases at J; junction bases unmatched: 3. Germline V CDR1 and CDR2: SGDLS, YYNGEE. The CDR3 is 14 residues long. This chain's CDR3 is CASSVASGNYEQYF. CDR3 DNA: TGTGCCAGCAGCGTAGCTAGCGGCAACTACGAGCAGTACTTC.

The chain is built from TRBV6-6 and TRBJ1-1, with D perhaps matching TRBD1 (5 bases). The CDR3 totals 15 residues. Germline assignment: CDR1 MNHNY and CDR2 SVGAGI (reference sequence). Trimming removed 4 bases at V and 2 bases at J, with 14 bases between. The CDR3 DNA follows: TGTGCCAGCAGTTGGGGTGGGGGGGGTAACACTGAAGCTTTCTTT. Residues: CASSWGGGGNTEAFF.

CDR3 amino acids: CASSSQGGQANYGYTF. The DNA for the CDR3 is TGTGCCAGCAGCTCCCAGGGAGGTCAAGCTAACTATGGCTACACCTTC. The chain employs TRBV7-2 and TRBJ1-2; TRBD1 might be the D (5 bases). V lost 4 bases and J 0 bases, leaving 15 bases between the germline ends. The V gene's germline CDR1 is SGHTA and CDR2 FQGNSA. The CDR3 runs 16 residues. The entire variable domain, with the rest obtained from reference TRBV7-2 and TRBJ1-2, is as follows: GAGVSQSPSNKVTEKGKDVELRCDPISGHTALYWYRQSLGQGLEFLIYFQGNSAPDKSGLPSDRFSAERTGGSVSTLTIQRTQQEDSAVYLCASSSQGGQANYGYTFGSGTRLTVV.

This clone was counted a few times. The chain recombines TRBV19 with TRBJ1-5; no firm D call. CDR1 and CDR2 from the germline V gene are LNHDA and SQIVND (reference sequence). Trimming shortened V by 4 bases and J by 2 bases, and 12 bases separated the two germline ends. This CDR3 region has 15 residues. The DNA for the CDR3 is TGTGCCAGTAGTACCGATAACGGGGGCAATCAGCCCCAGCATTTT. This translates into CASSTDNGGNQPQHF.

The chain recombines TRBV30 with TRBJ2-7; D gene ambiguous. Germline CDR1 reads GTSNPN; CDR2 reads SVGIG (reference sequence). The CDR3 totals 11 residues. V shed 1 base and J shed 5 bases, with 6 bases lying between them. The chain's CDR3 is CAWSARDEQYF. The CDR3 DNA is TGTGCCTGGAGTGCCCGGGACGAGCAGTACTTC.

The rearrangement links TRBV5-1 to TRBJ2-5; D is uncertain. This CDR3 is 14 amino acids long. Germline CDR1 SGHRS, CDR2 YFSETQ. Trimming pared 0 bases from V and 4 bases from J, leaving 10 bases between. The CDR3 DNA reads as TGCGCCAGCAGCTTGGGGGGATGGGGAGAGACCCAGTACTTC. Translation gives CASSLGGWGETQYF.

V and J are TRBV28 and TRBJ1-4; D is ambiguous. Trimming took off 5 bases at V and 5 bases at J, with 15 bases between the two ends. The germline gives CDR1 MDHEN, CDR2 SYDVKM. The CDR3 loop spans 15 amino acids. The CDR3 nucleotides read TGTGCCAGCAGTCCCATCGGTTCCTTGAATGAAAAACTGTTTTTT. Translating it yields CASSPIGSLNEKLFF.

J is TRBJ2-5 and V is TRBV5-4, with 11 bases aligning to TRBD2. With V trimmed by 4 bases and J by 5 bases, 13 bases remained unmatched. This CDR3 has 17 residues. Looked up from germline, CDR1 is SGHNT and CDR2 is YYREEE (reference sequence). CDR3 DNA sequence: TGTGCCAGCAGCGCGTACCGAGGGACTAGCGGTGGGGAGACCCAGTACTTC. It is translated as CASSAYRGTSGGETQYF. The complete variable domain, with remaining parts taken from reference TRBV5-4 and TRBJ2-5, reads ETGVTQSPTHLIKTRGQQVTLRCSSQSGHNTVSWYQQALGQGPQFIFQYYREEENGRGNFPPRFSGLQFPNYSSELNVNALELDDSALYLCASSAYRGTSGGETQYFGPGTRLLVL.

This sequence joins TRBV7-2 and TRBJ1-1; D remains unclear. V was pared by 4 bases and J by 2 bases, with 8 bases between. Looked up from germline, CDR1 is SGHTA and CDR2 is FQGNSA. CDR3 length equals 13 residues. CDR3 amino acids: CASSSSLNTEAFF. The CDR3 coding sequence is TGTGCCAGCAGCTCCTCACTCAACACTGAAGCTTTCTTT.

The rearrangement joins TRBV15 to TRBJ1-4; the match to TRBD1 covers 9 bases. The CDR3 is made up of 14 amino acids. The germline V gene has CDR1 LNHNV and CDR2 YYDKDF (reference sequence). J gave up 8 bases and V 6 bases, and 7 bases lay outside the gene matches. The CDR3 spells CATRRDRVGEKLFF. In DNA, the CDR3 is TGTGCCACCAGGCGGGACAGGGTCGGCGAAAAACTGTTTTTT.